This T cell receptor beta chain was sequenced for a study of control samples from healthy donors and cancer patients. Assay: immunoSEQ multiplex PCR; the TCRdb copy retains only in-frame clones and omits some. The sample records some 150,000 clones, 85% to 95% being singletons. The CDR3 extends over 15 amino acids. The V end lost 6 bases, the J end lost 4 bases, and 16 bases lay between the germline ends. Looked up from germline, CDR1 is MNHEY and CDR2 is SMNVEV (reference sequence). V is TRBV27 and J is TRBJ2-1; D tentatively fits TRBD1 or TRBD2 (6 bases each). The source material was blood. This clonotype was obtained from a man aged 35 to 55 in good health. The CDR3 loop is CASRVGGGLYNEQFF. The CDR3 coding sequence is TGTGCCAGCAGGGTAGGAGGGGGTCTTTACAATGAGCAGTTCTTC.